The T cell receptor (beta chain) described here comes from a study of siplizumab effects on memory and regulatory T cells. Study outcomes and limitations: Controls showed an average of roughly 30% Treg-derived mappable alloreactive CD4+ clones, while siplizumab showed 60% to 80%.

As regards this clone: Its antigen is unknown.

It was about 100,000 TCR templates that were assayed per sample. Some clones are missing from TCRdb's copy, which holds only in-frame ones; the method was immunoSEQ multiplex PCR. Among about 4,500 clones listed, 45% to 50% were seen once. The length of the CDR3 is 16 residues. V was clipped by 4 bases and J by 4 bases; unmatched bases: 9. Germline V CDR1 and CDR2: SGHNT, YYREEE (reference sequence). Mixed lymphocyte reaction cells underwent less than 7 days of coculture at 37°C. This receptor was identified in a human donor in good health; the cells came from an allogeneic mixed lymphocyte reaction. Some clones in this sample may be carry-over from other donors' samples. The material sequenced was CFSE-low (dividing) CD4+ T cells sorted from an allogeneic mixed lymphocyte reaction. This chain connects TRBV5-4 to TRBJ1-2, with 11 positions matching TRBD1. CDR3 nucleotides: TGTGCCAGCAGCCTAGGGACAGGGGGTAACGTCTATGGCTACACCTTC. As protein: CASSLGTGGNVYGYTF.